The 3 T cell receptor beta chains in this list originate from one sample, sequenced in a study of T cell responses to AZD1222 COVID-19 vaccine. TCRdb's copy holds only in-frame clones and misses some; the assay was immunoSEQ multiplex PCR. The profile shows about 150,000 clones, about 90% of them singletons. Material: peripheral blood, obtained on day 0 of AZD1222 vaccination. The receptor source for this set is an adult in good health.

The chain joins TRBV7-9 to TRBJ1-1; TRBD1 aligns across 7 bases. The CDR3 contains 14 residues. Germline lookup yields CDR1 SEHNR and CDR2 FQNEAQ (reference sequence). J was trimmed by 11 bases and V by 3 bases; bases with no gene match: 12. CDR3 amino acids: CASSFLEGAFRAFF. DNA for the CDR3: TGTGCCAGCAGCTTTCTGGAGGGGGCTTTCCGGGCTTTCTTT.

This rearrangement joins TRBV29-1 to TRBJ1-6, with D possibly TRBD1 on 5 matching bases. Trimming left V 5 bases short and J 8 bases short, with 13 bases between. The germline CDR1 and CDR2 sequences are SQVTM and ANQGSEA. The CDR3 has 13 amino acids. The CDR3 loop reads CSVSGSMDSPLHF. The CDR3 nucleotides are TGCAGCGTTTCAGGGAGTATGGATTCACCCCTCCACTTT.

This clone was seen a handful of times. Distinct nucleotide sequences in the sample also encode this CDR3. The chain combines TRBV5-1 with TRBJ1-4; no clear D gene. Germline loops: CDR1 SGHRS, CDR2 YFSETQ. The CDR3 is 14 amino acids. V was pared by 0 bases and J by 5 bases, with 8 bases between. In nucleotides, the CDR3 is TGCGCCAGCAGCTTGGAGGGCCAGAATGAAAAACTGTTTTTT. Translation: CASSLEGQNEKLFF.